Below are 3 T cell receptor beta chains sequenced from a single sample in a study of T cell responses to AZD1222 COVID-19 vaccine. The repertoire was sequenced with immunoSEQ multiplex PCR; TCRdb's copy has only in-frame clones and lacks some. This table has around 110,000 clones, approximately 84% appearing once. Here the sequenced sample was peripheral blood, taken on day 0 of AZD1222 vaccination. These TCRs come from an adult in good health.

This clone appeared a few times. The CDR3: CASSSLDGYTF. As DNA, the CDR3 is TGTGCCAGCAGTTCCTTAGATGGCTACACCTTC. The V gene is TRBV28, the J gene TRBJ1-2, with D unclear. The CDR3 spans 11 residues. Germline V gene data show CDR1 as MDHEN and CDR2 as SYDVKM. V dropped 4 bases and J dropped 6 bases, with 6 bases sitting between them.

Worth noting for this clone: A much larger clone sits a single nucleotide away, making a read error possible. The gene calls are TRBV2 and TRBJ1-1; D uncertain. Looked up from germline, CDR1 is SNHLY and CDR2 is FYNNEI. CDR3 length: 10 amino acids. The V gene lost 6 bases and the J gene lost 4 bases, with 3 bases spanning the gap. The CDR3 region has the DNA TGTGCCAGCAGGGCCACTGAAGCTTTCTTT. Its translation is CASRATEAFF.

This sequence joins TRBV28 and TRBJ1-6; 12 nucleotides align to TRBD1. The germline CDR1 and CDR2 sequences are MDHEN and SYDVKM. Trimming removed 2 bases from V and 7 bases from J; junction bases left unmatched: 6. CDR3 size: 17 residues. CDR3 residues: CASSLGTGGLLNSPLHF. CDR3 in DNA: TGTGCCAGCAGTTTAGGGACAGGGGGCCTACTGAATTCACCCCTCCACTTT.